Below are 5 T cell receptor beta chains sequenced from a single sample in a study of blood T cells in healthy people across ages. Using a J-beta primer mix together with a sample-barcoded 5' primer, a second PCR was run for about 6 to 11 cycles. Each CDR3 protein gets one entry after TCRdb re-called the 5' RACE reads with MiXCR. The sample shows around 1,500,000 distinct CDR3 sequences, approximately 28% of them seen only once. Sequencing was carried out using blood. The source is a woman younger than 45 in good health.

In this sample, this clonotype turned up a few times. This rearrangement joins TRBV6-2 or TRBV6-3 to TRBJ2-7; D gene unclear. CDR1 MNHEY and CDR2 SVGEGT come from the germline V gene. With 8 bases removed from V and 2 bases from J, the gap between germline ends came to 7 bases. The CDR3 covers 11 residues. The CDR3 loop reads CASANTYEQYF. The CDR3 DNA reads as TGTGCCAGCGCGAATACCTACGAGCAGTACTTC.

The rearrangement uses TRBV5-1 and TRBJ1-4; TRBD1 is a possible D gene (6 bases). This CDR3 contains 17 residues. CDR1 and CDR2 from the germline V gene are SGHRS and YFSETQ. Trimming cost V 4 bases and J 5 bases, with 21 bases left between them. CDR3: CASSQEPGHEQNEKLFF. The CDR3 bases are TGCGCCAGCAGCCAAGAACCGGGACACGAGCAAAATGAAAAACTGTTTTTT.

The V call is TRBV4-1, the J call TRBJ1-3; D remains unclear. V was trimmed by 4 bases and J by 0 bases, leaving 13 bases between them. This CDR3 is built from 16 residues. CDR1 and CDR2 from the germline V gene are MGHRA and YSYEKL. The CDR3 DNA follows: TGCGCCAGCAGCCCCTCGAATACCCGCTCTGGAAACACCATATATTTT. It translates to CASSPSNTRSGNTIYF.

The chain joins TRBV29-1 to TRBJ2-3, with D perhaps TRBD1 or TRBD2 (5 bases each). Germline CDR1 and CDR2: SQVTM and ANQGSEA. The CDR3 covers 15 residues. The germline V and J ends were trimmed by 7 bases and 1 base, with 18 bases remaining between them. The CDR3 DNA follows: TGCAGCGCCGAGGGGTTAGCGAGAGGCACAGATACGCAGTATTTT. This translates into CSAEGLARGTDTQYF.

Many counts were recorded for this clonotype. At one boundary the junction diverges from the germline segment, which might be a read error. The CDR3 here is CASSIRGAKNIQYF. The CDR3 DNA sequence: TGCGCCAGCAGCATCAGGGGAGCCAAAAACATTCAGTACTTC. This chain connects TRBV19 to TRBJ2-4; D is perhaps TRBD1 (6 bases). This CDR3 is built from 14 residues. CDR1 LNHDA and CDR2 SQIVND come from the germline V gene (reference sequence).